These 21 T cell receptor beta chains share one sample of origin, sequenced in a study of cytomegalovirus exposure and HLA in healthy donors. In the PCR, 60 Vbeta and 13 Jbeta primers were used. Assay: immunoSEQ multiplex PCR; the TCRdb copy retains only in-frame clones and omits some. The repertoire consists of tens of thousands of clones, with about four fifths occurring once and the leading ten covering about 2%. The sequenced material came from PBMCs. Source of these receptors: a man younger than 30 in good health and CMV-seronegative.

This chain connects TRBV10-3 to TRBJ2-5; D gene ambiguous. Per germline, CDR1 ENHRY and CDR2 SYGVKD. CDR3 length: 11 residues. The ends were cut back, 3 bases at V and 5 bases at J, with 4 bases in the middle. This CDR3 is CAISDSETQYF. The CDR3 nucleotides are TGTGCCATCAGTGACTCGGAGACCCAGTACTTC.

The chain recombines TRBV29-1 with TRBJ2-7, with a weak D call TRBD2 (5 bases). Germline values: CDR1 SQVTM, CDR2 ANQGSEA. The CDR3 runs to 14 residues. The ends were cut back, 2 bases at V and 2 bases at J, with 13 bases in the middle. The CDR3 DNA sequence: TGCAGCGTTGAATACGGGAAAGCACCCTACGAGCAGTACTTC. Its translation: CSVEYGKAPYEQYF.

The gene calls are TRBV7-2 and TRBJ2-7; the match to TRBD2 covers 8 bases. The CDR3 has 15 residues. J gave up 3 bases and V 1 base, and 5 bases lay outside the gene matches. Germline values: CDR1 SGHTA, CDR2 FQGNSA. CDR3 bases: TGTGCCAGCAGCTTAGGTGGTAGCGGGATCTACGAGCAGTACTTC. The encoded protein is CASSLGGSGIYEQYF.

The genes are TRBV10-1 and TRBJ1-1, with 7 nucleotides matching TRBD1. The V gene's germline CDR1 is WNHNN and CDR2 SYGVQD (reference sequence). The trim removed 2 bases at V and 7 bases at J, leaving 7 bases unmatched. This CDR3 is 14 amino acids long. The CDR3 DNA follows: TGCGCCAGCAGTGAGACAGGGGTGAGCGGTGAAGCTTTCTTT. Amino acid sequence: CASSETGVSGEAFF.

The rearrangement links TRBV5-4 to TRBJ2-1; 9 positions match TRBD2. The germline V gene encodes CDR1 SGHNT and CDR2 YYREEE (reference sequence). This CDR3 spans 16 amino acids. V trimming: 4 bases; J trimming: 3 bases; junction bases outside the gene matches: 8. The CDR3 sequence is CASSRGQAGGYNEQFF. The DNA of the CDR3 is TGTGCCAGCAGCCGAGGCCAAGCGGGAGGCTACAATGAGCAGTTCTTC.

This clone appeared a single time. The chain recombines TRBV5-1 with TRBJ1-1; TRBD1 agrees at 8 bases. J was trimmed by 5 bases and V by 5 bases; bases with no gene match: 8. The CDR3 is made up of 14 amino acids. Germline V gene data show CDR1 as SGHRS and CDR2 as YFSETQ. The CDR3 sequence is CASRTQGARTEAFF. Written as DNA, the CDR3 is TGCGCCAGCAGGACCCAGGGGGCGCGGACTGAAGCTTTCTTT. Together with reference TRBV5-1 and TRBJ1-1, the CDR3 gives the full variable domain: KAGVTQTPRYLIKTRGQQVTLSCSPISGHRSVSWYQQTPGQGLQFLFEYFSETQRNKGNFPGRFSGRQFSNSRSEMNVSTLELGDSALYLCASRTQGARTEAFFGQGTRLTVV.

To note about this clone: An end of the junction does not agree with germline; a read error may underlie this. Other DNA sequences within the sample encode an identical CDR3. V and J are TRBV30 and TRBJ2-5; 7 nucleotides match TRBD2. The germline V gene encodes CDR1 GTSNPN and CDR2 SVGIG (reference sequence). This CDR3 region has 12 residues. The CDR3: CAWSVRGGTQYF. In DNA form, the CDR3 reads TGCGCCTGGAGTGTACGCGGGGGAACCCAGTACTTC. Full variable domain (remainder filled in from reference TRBV30 and TRBJ2-5): SQTIHQWPATLVQPVGSPLSLECTVEGTSNPNLYWYRQAAGRGLQLLFYSVGIGQISSEVPQNLSASRPQDRQFILSSKKLLLSDSGFYLCAWSVRGGTQYFGPGTRLLVL.

V usage is TRBV2 and J usage is TRBJ1-1; weak D call: TRBD1 (6 bases). With 2 bases removed from V and 1 base from J, the gap between germline ends came to 20 bases. The CDR3 is 18 residues long. Germline CDR1 is SNHLY and CDR2 is FYNNEI. CDR3 nucleotides: TGTGCCAGCAGTGAAATTGTAGGCGGGGGGCGATGGAACACTGAAGCTTTCTTT. Amino acid sequence: CASSEIVGGGRWNTEAFF. The complete variable domain, with remaining parts taken from reference TRBV2 and TRBJ1-1, reads EPEVTQTPSHQVTQMGQEVILRCVPISNHLYFYWYRQILGQKVEFLVSFYNNEISEKSEIFDDQFSVERPDGSNFTLKIRSTKLEDSAMYFCASSEIVGGGRWNTEAFFGQGTRLTVV.

The chain joins TRBV7-9 to TRBJ1-4, with D possibly TRBD1 on 5 matching bases. Trimming took 2 bases from V and 8 from J, leaving 18 bases between them. The CDR3 has 16 residues. Germline V CDR1 and CDR2: SEHNR, FQNEAQ (reference sequence). This chain's CDR3 is CASSLTRDSGREKLFF. As DNA, the CDR3 is TGTGCCAGCAGCTTAACCCGGGACTCGGGGCGGGAAAAACTGTTTTTT.

J is TRBJ1-1 and V is TRBV5-1; D is perhaps TRBD1 (5 bases). Per germline, CDR1 SGHRS and CDR2 YFSETQ. The CDR3 sequence is 14 residues long. V was shortened by 4 bases and J by 5 bases, with 15 bases between the two germline ends. For the CDR3, the DNA is TGCGCCAGCAGCCATGGCGGGGGGAGGACTGAAGCTTTCTTT. The encoded protein is CASSHGGGRTEAFF.

The V call is TRBV29-1, the J call TRBJ1-2, with TRBD1 as a possible D gene (6 bases). The CDR3 contains 12 residues. The germline gives CDR1 SQVTM, CDR2 ANQGSEA. The V end lost 6 bases, the J end lost 3 bases, and 11 bases lay between the germline ends. The CDR3 loop is CSVIQGDYGYTF. The CDR3 bases are TGCAGCGTAATACAGGGAGACTATGGCTACACCTTC.

This clone was counted only a few times. The chain has TRBV6-1 and TRBJ2-3; TRBD2 matches at 7 bases. This CDR3 contains 15 residues. Trimming at V came to 2 bases and at J to 2 bases, leaving 4 bases not matched to a gene. CDR1 is MNHNS, CDR2 SASEGT, per germline. The CDR3 DNA sequence: TGTGCCAGCAGTGAATCTAGCGGTAACACAGATACGCAGTATTTT. As protein: CASSESSGNTDTQYF.

This sequence joins TRBV10-3 and TRBJ1-2; 7 bases align to TRBD1. In germline, CDR1 is ENHRY, CDR2 SYGVKD. This CDR3 contains 14 residues. V was pared by 6 bases and J by 8 bases, with 12 bases of the junction left unmatched. This CDR3 reads CAIRLTTGVSGYTF. As DNA, the CDR3 is TGTGCCATCAGGTTAACCACAGGGGTTAGCGGCTACACCTTC.

This rearrangement joins TRBV2 to TRBJ1-3; D unresolved. V was pared by 8 bases and J by 0 bases, with 2 bases between. The V gene's germline CDR1 is SNHLY and CDR2 FYNNEI. CDR3 size: 11 residues. The DNA for the CDR3 is TGTGCCAGCCGCTCTGGAAACACCATATATTTT. It is translated as CASRSGNTIYF.

This clone was found once. This rearrangement joins TRBV5-1 to TRBJ1-4; 7 positions agree with TRBD1. V trimming: 3 bases; J trimming: 0 bases; junction bases outside the gene matches: 14. Germline V gene data show CDR1 as SGHRS and CDR2 as YFSETQ. The CDR3 sequence is 19 residues long. The CDR3 region has the DNA TGCGCCAGCAGCTGGGCATCGTTGGGACAGAAATCAACTAATGAAAAACTGTTTTTT. Protein: CASSWASLGQKSTNEKLFF.

The rearrangement uses TRBV5-4 and TRBJ2-2; 14 bases align to TRBD2. The CDR3 covers 15 residues. V shed 4 bases, J shed 7 bases, and the junction held 3 bases outside the gene matches. Germline loops: CDR1 SGHNT, CDR2 YYREEE (reference sequence). The CDR3 DNA reads TGTGCCAGCAGCCCGGGACTAGCGGGGGACGGGGAGCTGTTTTTT. Translated, it gives CASSPGLAGDGELFF. Based on the CDR3 plus reference TRBV5-4 and TRBJ2-2, the full variable domain is ETGVTQSPTHLIKTRGQQVTLRCSSQSGHNTVSWYQQALGQGPQFIFQYYREEENGRGNFPPRFSGLQFPNYSSELNVNALELDDSALYLCASSPGLAGDGELFFGEGSRLTVL.

The V call is TRBV7-2, the J call TRBJ1-5, with D possibly TRBD1 on 6 matching bases. The CDR3 has 15 residues. Trimming left V 5 bases short and J 0 bases short, with 11 bases between. Germline CDR1 is SGHTA and CDR2 is FQGNSA. CDR3 DNA sequence: TGTGCCAGCAGCCGCGGACAGTATAGCAATCAGCCCCAGCATTTT. It translates to CASSRGQYSNQPQHF.

This sequence joins TRBV13 and TRBJ2-1; D is unresolved. CDR3 size: 12 residues. V lost 5 bases and J 9 bases, leaving 11 bases between the germline ends. Per the germline V gene, CDR1 is PRHDT and CDR2 is FYEKMQ (reference sequence). In nucleotides, the CDR3 is TGTGCCAGCAGCCACGGGTCTCTTGAGCAGTTCTTC. Residues: CASSHGSLEQFF.

Notes on this clone: The sample holds other DNA sequences that translate to the same CDR3. V usage is TRBV9 and J usage is TRBJ1-1; 7 nucleotides agree with TRBD1. Looked up from germline, CDR1 is SGDLS and CDR2 is YYNGEE. The CDR3 is 13 residues long. The junction had 1 base not matched to a gene; V was cut back by 0 bases and J by 5 bases. CDR3 in DNA: TGTGCCAGCAGCGTAGGACAGGGTACTGAAGCTTTCTTT. Translated, it gives CASSVGQGTEAFF.

This chain connects TRBV6-5 to TRBJ2-7; D is perhaps TRBD1 (6 bases). Trimming took off 7 bases at V and 1 base at J, with 14 bases between the two ends. Germline-derived CDR1 and CDR2 are MNHEY and SVGAGI. The CDR3 totals 14 residues. The CDR3 loop reads CASTPAGVSYEQYF. The DNA for the CDR3 is TGTGCCAGCACCCCTGCAGGGGTTTCCTACGAGCAGTACTTC.

The J gene is TRBJ2-3, the V gene TRBV9; TRBD2 matches at 12 bases. Per germline, CDR1 SGDLS and CDR2 YYNGEE. The CDR3 runs to 18 residues. Germline trimming cut 3 bases from V and 1 base from J; bases unmatched to any gene: 9. The CDR3 region is CASSGLAWTSGGTDTQYF. The DNA of the CDR3 is TGTGCCAGCAGCGGTTTGGCCTGGACTAGCGGGGGCACAGATACGCAGTATTTT.